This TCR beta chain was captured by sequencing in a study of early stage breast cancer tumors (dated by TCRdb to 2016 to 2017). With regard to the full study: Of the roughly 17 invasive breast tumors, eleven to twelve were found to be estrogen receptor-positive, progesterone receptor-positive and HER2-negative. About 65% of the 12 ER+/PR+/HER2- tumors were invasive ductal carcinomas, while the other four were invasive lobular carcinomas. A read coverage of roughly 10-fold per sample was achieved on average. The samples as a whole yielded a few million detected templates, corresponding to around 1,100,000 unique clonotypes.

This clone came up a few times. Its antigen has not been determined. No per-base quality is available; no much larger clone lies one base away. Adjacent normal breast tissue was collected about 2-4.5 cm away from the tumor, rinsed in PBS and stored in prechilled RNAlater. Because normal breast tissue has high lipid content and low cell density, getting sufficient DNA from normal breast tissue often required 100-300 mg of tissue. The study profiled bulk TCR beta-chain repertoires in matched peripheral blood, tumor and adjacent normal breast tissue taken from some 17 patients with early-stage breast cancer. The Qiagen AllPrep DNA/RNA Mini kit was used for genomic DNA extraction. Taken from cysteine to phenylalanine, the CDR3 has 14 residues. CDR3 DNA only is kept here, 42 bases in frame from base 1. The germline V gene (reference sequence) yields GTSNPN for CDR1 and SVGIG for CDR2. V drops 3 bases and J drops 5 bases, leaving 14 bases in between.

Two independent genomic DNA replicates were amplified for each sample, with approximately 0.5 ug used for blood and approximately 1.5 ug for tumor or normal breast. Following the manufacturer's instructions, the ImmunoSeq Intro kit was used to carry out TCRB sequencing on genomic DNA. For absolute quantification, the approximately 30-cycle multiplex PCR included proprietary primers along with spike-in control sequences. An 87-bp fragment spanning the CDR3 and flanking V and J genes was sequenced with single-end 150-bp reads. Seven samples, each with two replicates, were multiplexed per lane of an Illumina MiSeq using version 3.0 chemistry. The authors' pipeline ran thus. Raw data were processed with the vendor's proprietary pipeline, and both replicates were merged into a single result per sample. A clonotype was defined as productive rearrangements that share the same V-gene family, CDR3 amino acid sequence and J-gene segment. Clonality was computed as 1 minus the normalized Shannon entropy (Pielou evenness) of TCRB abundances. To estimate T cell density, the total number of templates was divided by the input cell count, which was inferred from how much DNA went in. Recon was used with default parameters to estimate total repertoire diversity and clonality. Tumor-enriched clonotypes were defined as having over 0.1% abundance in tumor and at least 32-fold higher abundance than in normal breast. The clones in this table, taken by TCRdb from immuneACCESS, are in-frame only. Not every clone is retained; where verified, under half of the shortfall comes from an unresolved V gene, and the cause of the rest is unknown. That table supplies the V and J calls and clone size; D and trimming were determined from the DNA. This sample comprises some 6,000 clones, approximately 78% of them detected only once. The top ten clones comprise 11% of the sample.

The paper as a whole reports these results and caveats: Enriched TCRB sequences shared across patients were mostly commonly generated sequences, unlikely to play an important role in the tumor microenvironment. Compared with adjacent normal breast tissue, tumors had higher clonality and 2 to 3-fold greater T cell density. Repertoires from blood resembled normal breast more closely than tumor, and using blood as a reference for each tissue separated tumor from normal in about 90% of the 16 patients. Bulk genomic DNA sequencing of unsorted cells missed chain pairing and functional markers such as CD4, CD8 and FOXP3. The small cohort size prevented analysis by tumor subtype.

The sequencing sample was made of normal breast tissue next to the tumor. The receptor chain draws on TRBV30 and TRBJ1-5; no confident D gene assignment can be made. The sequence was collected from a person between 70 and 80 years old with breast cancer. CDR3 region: CAWRGSGPDQPQHF. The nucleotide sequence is TGTGCCTGGAGAGGGAGCGGGCCCGATCAGCCCCAGCATTTT.